This T cell receptor (beta chain) comes out of a study of T-cell reconstitution after alpha-beta-depleted transplantation in children. Molecular barcoding with unique molecular identifiers was used for the TCRbeta library. TCRdb reprocessed the PCR reads via MiXCR and lists one record per CDR3 protein. The sample consists of 200,000 to 250,000 distinct CDR3 sequences, 12% of them appearing once. The CDR3 is 16 residues long. The V segment lost 0 bases and the J segment 6 bases; nucleotides outside the gene matches: 7. Germline CDR1 is LGHNA and CDR2 is YSLEER. This clonotype was seen ten or more times.

The chain links TRBV4-3 to TRBJ2-1; 8 positions agree with TRBD2. The TCR sequence derives from a human donor who donated a stem cell graft to a child with acute lymphoblastic leukemia. Source: PBMCs from the stem cell graft donor, taken from the stem cell graft. Here the CDR3 DNA reads TGCGCCAGCAGCCAAGAACCAGCGGGGGTATCCAATGAGCAGTTCTTC. As protein: CASSQEPAGVSNEQFF.